The rows below give T cell receptor beta chains drawn from one sample of a study of blood T cell repertoires in COVID-19. The assay was immunoSEQ multiplex PCR, and TCRdb's table has in-frame clones only and misses some. This sample has over 200,000 clones; around 85% occur once, and the top ten carry over 15%. Sequenced input: PBMCs or T cells enriched from blood (not recorded which). The receptors come from a man aged 35 to 55 who had recovered from COVID-19. CDR3s include the opening cysteine and the closing phenylalanine or tryptophan. D genes are given only for firm matches.

>TRBV28|NA
CASSLWIRTHYSNQPQHF
>TRBV20-1|TRBD2
CSASRREGPGEQYF
>TRBV15|TRBD1
CATKQGGSGNTIYF
>TRBV28|TRBD1
CASSPLGTGPYGYTF
>TRBV5-8|NA
CASTGEYEQYF
>TRBV19|NA
CASSPRGTLQETQYF
>TRBV29-1|TRBD2
CSVEGISGRPTDTQYF
>TRBV5-6|NA
CASSLGQLVSSPLHF
>TRBV3-1/TRBV3-2|TRBD1
CASSQGQGLEAFF
>TRBV5-6|NA
CASSSTILRRAENTGELFF
>TRBV6-2/TRBV6-3|TRBD2
CASSRSGIGYEQYF
>TRBV30|NA
CAWSTGASSYNEQFF
>TRBV7-6|TRBD1
CASSPGTGGQLFF
>TRBV19|NA
CASRSATNEKLFF
>TRBV5-6|TRBD1
CASSGEGTGSLHEQYF
>TRBV3-1/TRBV3-2|TRBD2
CASSHGTSVQETQYF
>TRBV27|NA
CASSISGSSEQFF
>TRBV28|NA
CASSLFTGTPVNQPQHF
>TRBV9|NA
CASSPQVVPGTEAFF
>TRBV7-9|TRBD1
CASSSQGKDAFF
>TRBV30|TRBD1
CAFTGVSGRHGELFF
>TRBV19|TRBD2
CASSTAGGHYEQYF
>TRBV6-5|TRBD1
CASSYRDRLSYTF
>TRBV18|NA
CASSAQGQGDSPLHF
>TRBV5-4|TRBD2
CASRRTSGSSYNEQFF
>TRBV7-3|NA
CASSSLRGRGSYEQYF
>TRBV5-1|TRBD2
CASSAPSGGVETQYF
>TRBV29-1|NA
CSVEGQGFGGNTIYF
>TRBV28|TRBD1
CASSLQGAKAFF
>TRBV5-1|TRBD2
CASSSSGRSYEQYF
>TRBV4-3|NA
CASSPGTNTEAFF
>TRBV3-1/TRBV3-2|NA
CASSPRVVGGYTF
>TRBV4-1|TRBD2
CASSPGLAGTYEQYF